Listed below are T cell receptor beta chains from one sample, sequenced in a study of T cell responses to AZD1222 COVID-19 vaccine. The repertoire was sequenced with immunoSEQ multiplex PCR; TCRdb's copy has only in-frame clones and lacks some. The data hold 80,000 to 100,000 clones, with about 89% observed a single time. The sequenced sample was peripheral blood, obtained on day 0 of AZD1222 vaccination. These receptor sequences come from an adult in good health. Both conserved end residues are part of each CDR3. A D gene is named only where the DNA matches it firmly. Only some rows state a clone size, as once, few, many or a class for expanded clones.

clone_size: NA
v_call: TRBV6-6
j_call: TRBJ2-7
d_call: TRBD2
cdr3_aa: CASTPGLAGRSYEQYF
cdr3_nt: TGTGCCAGCACCCCGGGACTAGCGGGCCGCTCCTACGAGCAGTACTTC

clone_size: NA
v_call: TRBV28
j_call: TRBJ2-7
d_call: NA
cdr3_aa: CASIGGYEQYF
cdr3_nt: TGTGCCAGCATCGGAGGGTACGAGCAGTACTTC

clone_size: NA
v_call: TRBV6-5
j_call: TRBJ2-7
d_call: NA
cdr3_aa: CASSYTHNSYEQYF
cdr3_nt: TGTGCCAGCAGTTACACCCATAACTCGTACGAGCAGTACTTC

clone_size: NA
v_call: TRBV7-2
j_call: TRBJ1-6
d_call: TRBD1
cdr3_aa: CASRQGSYNSPLHF
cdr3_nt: TGTGCCAGCCGACAGGGCTCCTATAATTCACCCCTCCACTTT

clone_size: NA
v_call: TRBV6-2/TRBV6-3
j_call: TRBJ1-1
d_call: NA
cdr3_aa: CASSGGSEAFF
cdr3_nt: TGTGCCAGCAGCGGAGGTTCTGAAGCTTTCTTT

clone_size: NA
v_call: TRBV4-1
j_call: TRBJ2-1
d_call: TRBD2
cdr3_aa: CASSPSGHSYNEQFF
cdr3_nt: TGCGCCAGCAGCCCTAGCGGACACTCCTACAATGAGCAGTTCTTC

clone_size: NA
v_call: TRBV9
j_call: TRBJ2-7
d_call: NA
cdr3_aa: CASSPSAPYEQYF
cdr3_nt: TGTGCCAGCAGCCCAAGCGCGCCCTACGAGCAGTACTTC

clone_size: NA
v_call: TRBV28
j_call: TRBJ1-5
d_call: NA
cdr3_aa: CASSLGVYQPQHF
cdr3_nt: TGTGCCAGCAGTCTAGGGGTTTACCAGCCCCAGCATTTT

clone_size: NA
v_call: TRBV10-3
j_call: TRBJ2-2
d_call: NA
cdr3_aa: CATLVGVLGNTGELFF
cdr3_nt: TGTGCCACCCTCGTCGGGGTATTGGGGAACACCGGGGAGCTGTTTTTT

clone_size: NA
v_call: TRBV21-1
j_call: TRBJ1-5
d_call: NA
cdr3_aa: CASSKAAARNQPQHF
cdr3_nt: TGTGCCAGCAGCAAAGCTGCCGCCCGCAATCAGCCCCAGCATTTT

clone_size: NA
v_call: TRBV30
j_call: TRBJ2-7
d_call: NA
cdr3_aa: CAWSVPDASSYEQYF
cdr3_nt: TGTGCCTGGAGTGTACCCGACGCGAGCTCCTACGAGCAGTACTTC

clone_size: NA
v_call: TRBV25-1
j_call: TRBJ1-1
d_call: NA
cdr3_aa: CASSELRNTEAFF
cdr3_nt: TGTGCCAGCAGTGAATTAAGGAACACTGAAGCTTTCTTT

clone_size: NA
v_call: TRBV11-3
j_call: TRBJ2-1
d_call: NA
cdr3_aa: CASTRAGWGNEQFF
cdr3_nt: TGTGCCAGCACACGGGCGGGTTGGGGGAATGAGCAGTTCTTC

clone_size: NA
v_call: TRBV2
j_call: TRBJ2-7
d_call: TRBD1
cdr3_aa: CASRMGTAGSYEQYF
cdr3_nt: TGTGCCAGCAGAATGGGGACAGCTGGCTCCTACGAGCAGTACTTC

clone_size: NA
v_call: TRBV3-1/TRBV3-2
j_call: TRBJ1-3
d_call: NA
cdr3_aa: CASSRSGQISGNTIYF
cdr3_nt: TGTGCCAGCAGCCGAAGTGGACAGATCTCTGGAAACACCATATATTTT

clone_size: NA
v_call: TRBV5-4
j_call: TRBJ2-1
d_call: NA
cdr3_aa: CASNGQSSYNEQFF
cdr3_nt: TGTGCCAGCAACGGACAGAGCTCCTACAATGAGCAGTTCTTC

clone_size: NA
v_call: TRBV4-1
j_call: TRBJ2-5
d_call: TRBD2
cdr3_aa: CASRGGYQETQYF
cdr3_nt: TGCGCCAGCCGGGGGGGGTACCAAGAGACCCAGTACTTC

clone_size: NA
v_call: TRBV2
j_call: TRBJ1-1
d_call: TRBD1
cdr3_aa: CASLQGAQTEAFF
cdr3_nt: TGTGCCAGTCTACAGGGGGCGCAAACTGAAGCTTTCTTT

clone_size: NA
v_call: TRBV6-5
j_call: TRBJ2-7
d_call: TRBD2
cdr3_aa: CASSYSSGGGTYEQYF
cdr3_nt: TGTGCCAGCAGTTACTCGTCCGGCGGGGGGACCTACGAGCAGTACTTC

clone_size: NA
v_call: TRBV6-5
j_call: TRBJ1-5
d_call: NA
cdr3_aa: CASSSAGNSNQPQHF
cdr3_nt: TGTGCCAGCAGTTCGGCCGGTAATAGCAATCAGCCCCAGCATTTT

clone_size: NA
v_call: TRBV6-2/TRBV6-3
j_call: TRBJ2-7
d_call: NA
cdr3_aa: CASSYPPQGSYEQYF
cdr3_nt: TGTGCCAGCAGTTACCCCCCCCAGGGTTCCTACGAGCAGTACTTC

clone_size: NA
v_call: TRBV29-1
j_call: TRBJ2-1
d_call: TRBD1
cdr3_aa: CSVDWTGGDEQFF
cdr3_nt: TGCAGCGTTGATTGGACAGGTGGCGATGAGCAGTTCTTC

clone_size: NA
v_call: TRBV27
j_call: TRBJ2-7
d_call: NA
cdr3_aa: CASKEGDGPYEQYF
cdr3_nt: TGTGCCAGCAAAGAAGGGGACGGTCCCTACGAGCAGTACTTC

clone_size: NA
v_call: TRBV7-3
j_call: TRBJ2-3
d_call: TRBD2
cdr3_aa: CASSSSGTGSGGDTQYF
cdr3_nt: TGTGCCAGCAGCTCGTCCGGAACAGGGAGCGGGGGAGATACGCAGTATTTT

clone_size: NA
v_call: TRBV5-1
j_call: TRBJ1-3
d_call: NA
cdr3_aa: CASSAESHTTSDTIYF
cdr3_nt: TGCGCCAGCAGCGCCGAATCTCATACCACTTCAGACACCATATATTTT

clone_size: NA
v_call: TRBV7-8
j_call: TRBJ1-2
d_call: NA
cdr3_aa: CASSLYGGSRGGGYTF
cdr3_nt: TGTGCCAGCAGCTTGTACGGGGGGTCCCGGGGAGGTGGCTACACCTTC

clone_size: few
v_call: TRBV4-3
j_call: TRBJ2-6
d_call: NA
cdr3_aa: CASSQDVASGANVLTF
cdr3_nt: TGCGCCAGCAGCCAAGATGTAGCCTCTGGGGCCAACGTCCTGACTTTC

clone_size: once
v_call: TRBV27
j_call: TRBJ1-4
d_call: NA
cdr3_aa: CASSLRQGEKLFF
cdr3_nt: TGTGCCAGCAGTTTACGCCAGGGAGAAAAACTGTTTTTT

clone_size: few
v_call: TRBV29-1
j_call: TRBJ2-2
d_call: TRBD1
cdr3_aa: CSVEGTQGVGTGELFF
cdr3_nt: TGCAGCGTTGAAGGGACACAGGGGGTCGGCACCGGGGAGCTGTTTTTT

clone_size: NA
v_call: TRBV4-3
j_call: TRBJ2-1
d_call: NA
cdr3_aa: CASSQDPRSNEQFF
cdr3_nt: TGCGCCAGCAGCCAAGACCCCCGGTCCAATGAGCAGTTCTTC

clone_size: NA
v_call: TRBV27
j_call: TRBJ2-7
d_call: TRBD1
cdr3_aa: CASSRTGAYEQYF
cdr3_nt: TGTGCCAGCAGTCGGACAGGGGCCTACGAGCAGTACTTC

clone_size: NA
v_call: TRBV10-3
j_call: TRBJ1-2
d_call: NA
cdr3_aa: CATTEGQHVYGYTF
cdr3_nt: TGTGCCACCACAGAAGGACAGCACGTTTATGGCTACACCTTC

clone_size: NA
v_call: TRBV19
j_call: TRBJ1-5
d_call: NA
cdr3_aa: CASSGGTLTGQPQHF
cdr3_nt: TGTGCCAGTAGTGGTGGGACCTTGACGGGTCAGCCCCAGCATTTT

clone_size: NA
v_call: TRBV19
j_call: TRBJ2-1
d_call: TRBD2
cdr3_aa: CASSIDAGGWLFF
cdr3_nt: TGTGCCAGTAGTATAGATGCGGGAGGGTGGCTGTTCTTC

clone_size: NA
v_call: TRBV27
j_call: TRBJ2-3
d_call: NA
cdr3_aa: CASSLAGLTTDTQYF
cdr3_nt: TGTGCCAGCAGTTTGGCGGGACTTACCACAGATACGCAGTATTTT

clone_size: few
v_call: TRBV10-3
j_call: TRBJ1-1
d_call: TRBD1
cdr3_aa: CAIRGTANMNTEAFF
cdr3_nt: TGTGCCATCAGGGGGACAGCGAACATGAACACTGAAGCTTTCTTT

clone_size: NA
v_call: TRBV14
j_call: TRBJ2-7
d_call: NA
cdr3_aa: CASSQHRDLRSYEQYF
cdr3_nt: TGTGCCAGCAGCCAACACCGGGACCTCCGGTCCTACGAGCAGTACTTC

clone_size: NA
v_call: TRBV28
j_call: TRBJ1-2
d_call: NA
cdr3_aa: CASSLYGDGYTF
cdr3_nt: TGTGCCAGCAGTTTATACGGGGACGGCTACACCTTC

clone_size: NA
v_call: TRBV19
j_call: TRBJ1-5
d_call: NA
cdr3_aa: CASSIRPGDQPQHF
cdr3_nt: TGTGCCAGTAGTATTCGTCCAGGGGATCAGCCCCAGCATTTT

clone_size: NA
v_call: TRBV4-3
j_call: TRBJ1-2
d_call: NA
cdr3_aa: CASSPRVRYGYTF
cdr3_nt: TGCGCCAGCAGCCCCAGGGTCCGCTATGGCTACACCTTC

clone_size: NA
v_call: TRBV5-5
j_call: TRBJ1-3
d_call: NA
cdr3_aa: CASSSEGAGNTIYF
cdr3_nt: TGTGCCAGCAGCTCCGAGGGGGCTGGAAACACCATATATTTT

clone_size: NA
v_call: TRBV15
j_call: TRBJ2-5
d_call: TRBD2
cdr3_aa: CATRVGIAGEQETQYF
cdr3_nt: TGTGCCACCAGAGTCGGAATAGCGGGAGAGCAAGAGACCCAGTACTTC

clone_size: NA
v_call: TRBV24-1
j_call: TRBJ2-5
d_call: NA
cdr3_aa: CATSDPGLGETQYF
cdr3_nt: TGTGCCACCAGTGATCCAGGGCTGGGGGAGACCCAGTACTTC

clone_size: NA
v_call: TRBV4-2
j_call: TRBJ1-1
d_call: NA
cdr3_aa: CASSLPGGQTEAFF
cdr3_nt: TGTGCCAGCAGCCTACCCGGGGGGCAGACTGAAGCTTTCTTT

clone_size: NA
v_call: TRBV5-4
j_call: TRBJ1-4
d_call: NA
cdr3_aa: CASSTTGGRANEKLFF
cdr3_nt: TGTGCCAGCAGCACGACAGGCGGGCGGGCTAATGAAAAACTGTTTTTT

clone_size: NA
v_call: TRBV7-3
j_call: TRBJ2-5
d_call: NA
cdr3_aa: CASSLIGVSPTQYF
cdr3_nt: TGTGCCAGCAGCTTAATTGGGGTCTCGCCGACCCAGTACTTC

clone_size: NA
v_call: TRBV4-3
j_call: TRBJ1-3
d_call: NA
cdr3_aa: CASSQDPGPGNTIYF
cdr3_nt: TGCGCCAGCAGCCAAGATCCAGGGCCTGGAAACACCATATATTTT

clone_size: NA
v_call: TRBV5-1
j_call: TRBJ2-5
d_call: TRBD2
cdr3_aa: CASSLGPSGRRIQETQYF
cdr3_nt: TGCGCCAGCAGCTTGGGGCCTAGCGGGAGAAGGATACAAGAGACCCAGTACTTC